This T cell receptor (beta chain) was identified in a study of post-analysis software for immune sequencing data. The CDR3 runs 17 residues. From germline, CDR1 is KGHSH and CDR2 LQKENI. Built from TCR beta cDNA, the libraries had unique molecular identifiers in them. TCRdb re-derived calls from the PCR reads in MiXCR, one entry per CDR3 protein. The data show more than 450,000 distinct CDR3 sequences, about a third seen once. A remark on this clonotype: The antigen is not known.

Study results and caveats: Five or six TRBV segments, including TRBV5-6, TRBV5-1 and TRBV20-1, were more frequent in patients than controls.

Source material: blood. This clonotype originated in a girl under 18 with multiple sclerosis. This chain connects TRBV18 to TRBJ2-5; 7 bases are a match to TRBD2. Near its end, the DNA agrees better with TRBJ2-7, so the J call may be wrong. The CDR3 DNA reads as TGTGCCAGCTCACCACCGGGAGGGGTGAGAGAAACCTACGAGCAGTACTTC. Translating it yields CASSPPGGVRETYEQYF.